Listed below are T cell receptor beta chains from one sample, sequenced in a study of OX40 agonist ivuxolimab in advanced cancers. Here immunoSEQ multiplex PCR was the method, and the copy in TCRdb shows in-frame clones only, minus some. The sample carries 45,000 or so clones, roughly 88% recorded once. Sequencing was performed on CD4+ or CD8+ T cells sorted from blood, taken in a trial of the OX40 agonist ivuxolimab. These receptors all stem from an adult with an advanced solid tumor such as melanoma, head and neck, liver or kidney cancer. The CDR3 runs from the conserved cysteine through the conserved F or W. A D gene is named only where the DNA matches it firmly. Expanded clones get a size class; other rows say once, few or many, or leave the size out.

CDR3	DNA	J	V	size	D
CASSQGWTDTQYF	TGTGCCAGCAGCCAGGGCTGGACAGATACGCAGTATTTT	TRBJ2-3	TRBV7-9	.	.
CASSWGTGELFF	TGTGCCAGTAGTTGGGGAACCGGGGAGCTGTTTTTT	TRBJ2-2	TRBV19	.	.
CASSVRGEVGEAFF	TGCGCCAGCAGTGTCAGGGGCGAGGTTGGGGAAGCTTTCTTT	TRBJ1-1	TRBV10-1	.	.
CASSYGQLSYEQYF	TGTGCCAGCAGTTACGGGCAACTCTCCTACGAGCAGTACTTC	TRBJ2-7	TRBV6-5	large	.
CASSLIDGANTGELFF	TGTGCCAGCAGCTTAATCGACGGAGCCAACACCGGGGAGCTGTTTTTT	TRBJ2-2	TRBV13	.	.
CASVKGQGTNTEAFF	TGTGCCAGCGTAAAAGGACAGGGGACGAACACTGAAGCTTTCTTT	TRBJ1-1	TRBV28	.	TRBD1
CATRSDSGPYEQYF	TGTGCCACCCGATCTGATAGCGGACCCTACGAGCAGTACTTC	TRBJ2-7	TRBV27	.	.
CSVWTDTQYF	TGCAGCGTTTGGACAGATACGCAGTATTTT	TRBJ2-3	TRBV29-1	.	.
CASSPLTGTDDSGNTIYF	TGTGCCAGCTCACCACTAACCGGGACGGACGATTCTGGAAACACCATATATTTT	TRBJ1-3	TRBV18	.	.
CASSLSPGTETQYF	TGTGCCAGCAGTTTGTCACCCGGGACGGAGACCCAGTACTTC	TRBJ2-5	TRBV27	.	.